The clone carrying this TCR beta chain turned up a few times. Its antigen is as yet unknown. These data come from a study of cytomegalovirus exposure and HLA in healthy donors. The study, taken as a whole, reports: One variant, a missense change in DCLRE1C, was linked in a later analysis to TCR beta V- and J-gene trimming. A later analysis showed TCR association rates differing by HLA locus, peaking at DRB1 and lowest at HLA-C.

Germline values: CDR1 SGHTA, CDR2 FQGNSA. The CDR3 extends over 14 amino acids. Germline trimming cut 4 bases from V and 4 bases from J; bases unmatched to any gene: 4. The primer mix had 60 Vbeta and 13 Jbeta primers. Some clones are missing from TCRdb's copy, which holds only in-frame ones; the method was immunoSEQ multiplex PCR. Of 150,000 to 200,000 clones in the sample, roughly 85% are singletons; the top ten hold 2% to 2.5%. Sequences were obtained from PBMCs. The sequence came from a woman in her forties or fifties in good health and CMV-seronegative. This rearrangement joins TRBV7-2 to TRBJ2-1; 7 positions agree with TRBD2. CDR3: CASSSGGRYNEQFF. DNA for the CDR3: TGTGCCAGCAGCTCGGGAGGTAGGTACAATGAGCAGTTCTTC.